The present T cell receptor (beta chain) was sequenced within a study of T cells after yellow fever vaccination. Study findings and constraints: Highly abundant clonotypes carried over from the bulk population could end up in FACS-sorted repertoires as contaminants.

Germline V CDR1 and CDR2: LNHDA, SQIVND (reference sequence). The V end was cut by 6 bases, the J end by 3 bases, with 12 bases between. This CDR3 has 13 amino acids. This clonotype showed up just a few times. The antigen remains undetermined. MiXCR, run by TCRdb on the 5' RACE reads, gives a single entry per CDR3 protein. This table holds about 360,000 distinct CDR3 sequences, roughly 6.2% found once. This clonotype originated in a man aged 30 to 45 who received the YFV17D yellow fever vaccine. The genes are TRBV19 and TRBJ2-7; a possible D gene is TRBD1 (6 bases). The material sequenced was PBMCs, taken 5 days after the yellow fever booster vaccination. DNA for the CDR3: TGTGCCAGTAGCAGGACAGCTTACTACGAGCAGTACTTC. Translation gives CASSRTAYYEQYF.